This T cell receptor beta chain was recorded in a study of cytomegalovirus exposure and HLA in healthy donors. General study points: As immune exposure information, only CMV serostatus was available.

As regards this clone: No antigen is known for it.

CDR1 MDHEN and CDR2 SYDVKM come from the germline V gene. Trimming took off 6 bases at V and 4 bases at J, with 16 bases between the two ends. The length of the CDR3 is 16 residues. Amplification used 60 Vbeta primers and 13 Jbeta primers. This table comes from immunoSEQ multiplex PCR, and its TCRdb copy is limited to in-frame clones, with some not included. The table shows 210,000 or so clones, with 70% to 80% occurring only once. Sequenced: PBMCs. The clonotype comes from a man between 35 and 55 years old in good health and CMV-seronegative. The genes are TRBV28 and TRBJ2-6, with a weak D call TRBD1 (5 bases). In DNA, the CDR3 is TGTGCCAGCAGCTTCTCGGACACAGCCGGGGCCAACGTCCTGACTTTC. It yields the protein CASSFSDTAGANVLTF.